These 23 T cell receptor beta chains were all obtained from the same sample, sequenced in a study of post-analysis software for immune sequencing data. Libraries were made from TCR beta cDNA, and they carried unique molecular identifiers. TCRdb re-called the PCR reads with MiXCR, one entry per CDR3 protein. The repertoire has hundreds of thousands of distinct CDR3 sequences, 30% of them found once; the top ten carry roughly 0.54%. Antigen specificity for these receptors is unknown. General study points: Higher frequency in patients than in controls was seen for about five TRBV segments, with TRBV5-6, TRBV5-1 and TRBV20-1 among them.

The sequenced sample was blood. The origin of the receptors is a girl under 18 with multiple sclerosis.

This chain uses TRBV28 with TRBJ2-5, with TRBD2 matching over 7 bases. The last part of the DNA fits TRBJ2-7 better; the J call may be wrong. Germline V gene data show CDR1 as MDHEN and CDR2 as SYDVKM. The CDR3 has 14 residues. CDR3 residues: CASGGRTSLHEQYF. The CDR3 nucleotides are TGTGCCAGCGGGGGGAGGACTAGTCTCCACGAGCAGTACTTC.

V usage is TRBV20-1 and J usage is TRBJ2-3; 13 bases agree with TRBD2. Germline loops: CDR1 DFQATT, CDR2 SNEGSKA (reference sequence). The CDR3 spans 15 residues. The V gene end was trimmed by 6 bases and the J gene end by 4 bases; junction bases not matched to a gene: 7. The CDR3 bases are TGCAGTGCCCCAAGACTAGCGGGAGGACCAGATACGCAGTATTTT. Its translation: CSAPRLAGGPDTQYF.

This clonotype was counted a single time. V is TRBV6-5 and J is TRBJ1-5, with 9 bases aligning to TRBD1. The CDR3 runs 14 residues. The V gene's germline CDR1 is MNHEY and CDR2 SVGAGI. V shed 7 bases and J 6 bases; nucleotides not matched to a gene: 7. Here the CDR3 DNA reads TGTGCCAGCACCCAGACAGGGGGGGCTCAGCCCCAGCATTTT. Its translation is CASTQTGGAQPQHF.

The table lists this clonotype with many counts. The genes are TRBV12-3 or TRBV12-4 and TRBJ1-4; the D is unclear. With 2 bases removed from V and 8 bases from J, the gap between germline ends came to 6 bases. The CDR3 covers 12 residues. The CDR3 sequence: CASSLTGEKLFF. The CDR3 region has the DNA TGTGCCAGCAGTTTAACTGGGGAAAAACTGTTTTTT.

CDR3 nucleotide sequence: TGCAGTGCTATCATGGTGTTTGGTCCGACTAGCGGGAGACCTCCTTCCTACGAGCAGTACTTC. Translation: CSAIMVFGPTSGRPPSYEQYF. V and J are TRBV20-1 and TRBJ2-7; 12 bases are a match to TRBD2. V was pared by 4 bases and J by 1 base, with 23 bases of the junction left unmatched. The CDR3 totals 21 residues. In germline, CDR1 is DFQATT, CDR2 SNEGSKA (reference sequence).

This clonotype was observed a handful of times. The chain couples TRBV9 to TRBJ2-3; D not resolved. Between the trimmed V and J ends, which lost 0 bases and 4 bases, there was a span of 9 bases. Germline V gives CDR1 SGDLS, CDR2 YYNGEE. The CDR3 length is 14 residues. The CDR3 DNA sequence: TGTGCCAGCAGCGTAGAGGAGCTCGCAGATACGCAGTATTTT. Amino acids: CASSVEELADTQYF.

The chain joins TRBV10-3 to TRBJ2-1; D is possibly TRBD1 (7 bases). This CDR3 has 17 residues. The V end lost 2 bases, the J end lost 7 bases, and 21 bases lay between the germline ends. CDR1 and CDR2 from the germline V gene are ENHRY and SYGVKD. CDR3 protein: CAISELPGGSVRNEQFF. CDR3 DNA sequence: TGTGCCATCAGTGAGCTGCCAGGGGGGAGTGTCCGTAATGAGCAGTTCTTC.

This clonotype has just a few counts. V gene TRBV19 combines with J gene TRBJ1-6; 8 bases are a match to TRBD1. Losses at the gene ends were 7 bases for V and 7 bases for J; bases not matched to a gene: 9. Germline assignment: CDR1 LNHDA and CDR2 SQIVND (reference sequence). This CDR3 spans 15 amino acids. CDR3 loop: CASTAGTGPNSPLHF. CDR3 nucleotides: TGTGCCAGTACCGCCGGGACAGGTCCAAATTCACCCCTCCACTTT. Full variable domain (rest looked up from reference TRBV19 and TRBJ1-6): DGGITQSPKYLFRKEGQNVTLSCEQNLNHDAMYWYRQDPGQGLRLIYYSQIVNDFQKGDIAEGYSVSREKKESFPLTVTSAQKNPTAFYLCASTAGTGPNSPLHFGNGTRLTVT.

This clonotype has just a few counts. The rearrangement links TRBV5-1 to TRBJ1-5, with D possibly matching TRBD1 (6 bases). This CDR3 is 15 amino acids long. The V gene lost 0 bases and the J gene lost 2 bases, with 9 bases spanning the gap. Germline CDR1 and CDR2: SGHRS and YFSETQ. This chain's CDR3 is CASSLASGGNQPQHF. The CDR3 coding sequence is TGCGCCAGCAGCTTGGCCTCAGGGGGCAATCAGCCCCAGCATTTT.

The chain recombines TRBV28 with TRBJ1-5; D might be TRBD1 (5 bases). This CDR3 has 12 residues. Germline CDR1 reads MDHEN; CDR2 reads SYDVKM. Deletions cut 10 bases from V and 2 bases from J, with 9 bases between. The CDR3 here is CATGIRNQPQHF. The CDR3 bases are TGTGCCACAGGGATCCGCAATCAGCCCCAGCATTTT.

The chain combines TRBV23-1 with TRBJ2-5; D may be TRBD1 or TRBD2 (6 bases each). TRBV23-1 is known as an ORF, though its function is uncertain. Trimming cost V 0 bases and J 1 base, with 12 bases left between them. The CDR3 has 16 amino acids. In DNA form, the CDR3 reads TGCGCCAGCAGTCAATCGGGCGGGACACCCCAAGAGACCCAGTACTTC. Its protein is CASSQSGGTPQETQYF.

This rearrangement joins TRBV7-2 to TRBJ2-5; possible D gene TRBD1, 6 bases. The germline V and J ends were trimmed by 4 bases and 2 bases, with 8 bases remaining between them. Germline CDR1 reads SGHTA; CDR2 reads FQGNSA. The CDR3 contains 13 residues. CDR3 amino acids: CASSWDTQETQYF. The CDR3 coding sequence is TGTGCCAGCAGCTGGGACACACAAGAGACCCAGTACTTC. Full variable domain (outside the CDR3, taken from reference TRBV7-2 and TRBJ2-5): GAGVSQSPSNKVTEKGKDVELRCDPISGHTALYWYRQSLGQGLEFLIYFQGNSAPDKSGLPSDRFSAERTGGSVSTLTIQRTQQEDSAVYLCASSWDTQETQYFGPGTRLLVL.

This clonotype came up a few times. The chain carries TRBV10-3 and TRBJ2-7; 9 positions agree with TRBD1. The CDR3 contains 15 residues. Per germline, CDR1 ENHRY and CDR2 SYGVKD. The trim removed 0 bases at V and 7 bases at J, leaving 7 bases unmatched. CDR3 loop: CAISESDRGGREQYF. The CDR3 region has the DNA TGTGCCATCAGTGAGTCGGACAGGGGAGGCAGGGAGCAGTACTTC.

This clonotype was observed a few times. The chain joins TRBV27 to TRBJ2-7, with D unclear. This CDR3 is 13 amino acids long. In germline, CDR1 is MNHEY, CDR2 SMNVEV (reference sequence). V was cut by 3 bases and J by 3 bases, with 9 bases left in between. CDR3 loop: CASSFVAGYEQYF. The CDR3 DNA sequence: TGTGCCAGCAGTTTCGTGGCAGGCTACGAGCAGTACTTC.

The DNA for the CDR3 is TGTGCCAGCAGCGAGACGACTAGCGGTAATGAGCAGTTCTTC. This codes for CASSETTSGNEQFF. The gene calls are TRBV27 and TRBJ2-1, with TRBD2 identical over 9 bases. This CDR3 has 14 amino acids. The germline gives CDR1 MNHEY, CDR2 SMNVEV (reference sequence). The J segment lost 7 bases and the V segment lost 6 bases, leaving 7 bases of the junction unmatched.

The CDR3 loop reads CASRTGGNYEQYF. CDR3 sequence (DNA): TGTGCCAGCAGGACAGGGGGCAACTACGAGCAGTACTTC. This chain joins TRBV6-1 and TRBJ2-7, with 10 positions matching TRBD1. J gave up 3 bases and V 6 bases, and 2 bases lay outside the gene matches. CDR1 is MNHNS and CDR2 is SASEGT in the germline V gene. There are 13 residues in the CDR3.

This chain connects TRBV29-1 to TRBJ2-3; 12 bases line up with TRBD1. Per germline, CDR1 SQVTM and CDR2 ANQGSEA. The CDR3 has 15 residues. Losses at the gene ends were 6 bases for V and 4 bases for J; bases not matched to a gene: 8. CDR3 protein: CSVAWGQGASDTQYF. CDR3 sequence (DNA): TGCAGCGTCGCCTGGGGACAGGGGGCATCAGATACGCAGTATTTT.

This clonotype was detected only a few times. CDR3 sequence reads: CASSEQTSTNEKLFF. CDR3 coding DNA: TGTGCCAGCAGTGAACAGACCTCAACTAATGAAAAACTGTTTTTT. The rearrangement uses TRBV2 and TRBJ1-4; no firm D call. Trimming shortened V by 2 bases and J by 0 bases, and 7 bases separated the two germline ends. CDR3 size: 15 residues. CDR1 is SNHLY and CDR2 is FYNNEI in the germline V gene. The entire variable domain, with the rest obtained from reference TRBV2 and TRBJ1-4, is as follows: EPEVTQTPSHQVTQMGQEVILRCVPISNHLYFYWYRQILGQKVEFLVSFYNNEISEKSEIFDDQFSVERPDGSNFTLKIRSTKLEDSAMYFCASSEQTSTNEKLFFGSGTQLSVL.

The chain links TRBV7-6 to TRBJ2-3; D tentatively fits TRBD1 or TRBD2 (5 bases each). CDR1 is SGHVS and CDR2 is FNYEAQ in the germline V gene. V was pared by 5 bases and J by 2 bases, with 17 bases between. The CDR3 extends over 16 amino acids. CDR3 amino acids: CASSLMGVSSTDTQYF. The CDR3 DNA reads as TGTGCCAGCAGCCTAATGGGGGTCAGTTCCACAGATACGCAGTATTTT.

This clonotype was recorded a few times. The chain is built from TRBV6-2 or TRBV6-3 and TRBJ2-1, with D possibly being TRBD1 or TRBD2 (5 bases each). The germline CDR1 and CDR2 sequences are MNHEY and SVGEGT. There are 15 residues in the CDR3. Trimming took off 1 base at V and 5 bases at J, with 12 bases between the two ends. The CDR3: CASSYWSGTNNEQFF. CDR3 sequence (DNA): TGTGCCAGCAGTTACTGGTCAGGGACCAACAATGAGCAGTTCTTC.

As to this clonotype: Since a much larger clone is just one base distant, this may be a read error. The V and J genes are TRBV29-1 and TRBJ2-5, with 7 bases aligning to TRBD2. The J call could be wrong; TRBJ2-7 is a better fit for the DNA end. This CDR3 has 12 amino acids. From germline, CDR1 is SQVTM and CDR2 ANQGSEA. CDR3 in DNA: TGCAGCGTTGGCCGGGAGGACTACGAGCAGTACTTC. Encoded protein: CSVGREDYEQYF.

For the CDR3, the DNA is TGTGCCAGCAGTGAAGCATGGACAGGGGGCAGCGATACGCAGTATTTT. It translates to CASSEAWTGGSDTQYF. The genes are TRBV6-1 and TRBJ2-3; 11 nucleotides line up with TRBD1. This CDR3 spans 16 amino acids. Germline trimming cut 0 bases from V and 6 bases from J; bases unmatched to any gene: 5. The germline V gene encodes CDR1 MNHNS and CDR2 SASEGT.

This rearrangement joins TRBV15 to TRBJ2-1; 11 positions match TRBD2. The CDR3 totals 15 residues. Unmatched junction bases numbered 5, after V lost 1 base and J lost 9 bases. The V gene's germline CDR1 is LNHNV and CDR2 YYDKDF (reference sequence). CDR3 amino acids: CATSRVVAGGPEQFF. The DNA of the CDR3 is TGTGCCACCAGCAGAGTGGTAGCGGGGGGGCCTGAGCAGTTCTTC.